This TCR beta chain was recorded in a study of T cell responses to AZD1222 COVID-19 vaccine. Study results and limitations: Donors were largely white British and mainly female; clonal diversity was possibly underestimated.

Regarding this clone: Its specificity is unknown.

TCRdb's copy holds only in-frame clones and misses some; the assay was immunoSEQ multiplex PCR. The sample includes 150,000 or so clones, about 90% of them seen just once. The sample was peripheral blood, taken 28 days after the second AZD1222 dose. The TCR was taken from an adult who received the AZD1222 COVID-19 vaccine.

The CDR3 DNA reads as TGTGCCAGCAGCAAACAGGGGACGAACACTGAAGCTTTCTTT. This codes for CASSKQGTNTEAFF. The V call is TRBV11-2, the J call TRBJ1-1, with 7 bases lining up with TRBD1. V lost 5 bases and J lost 1; bases outside the gene matches: 4. This CDR3 contains 14 residues. CDR1 and CDR2 from the germline V gene are SGHAT and FQNNGV.